This T cell receptor (beta chain) derives from a study of T cells in Graves' hyperthyroidism and ophthalmopathy. Not enrolled were patients with uncontrolled infection, other autoimmune disease, pregnancy or lactation. Clinicians diagnosed patients from clinical symptoms, serum thyroxine and TRAb, thyroid ultrasound and orbital computed tomography. Study conclusions and caveats: Model-based prediction identified ophthalmopathy a median around 6.5 months prior to its onset. Researchers report that a 13 V-J model separated ophthalmopathy from stable hyperthyroidism.

V was clipped by 10 bases and J by 3 bases; unmatched bases: 12. The CDR3 spans 15 residues. The germline V gene encodes CDR1 LNHDA and CDR2 SQIVND (reference sequence). Amplification yielded TCR beta CDR3 regions, with RNA transcripts as the source. When the TCR CDR3 underwent first-round RT-PCR, the HTBI primer set was used. MiXCR was run by TCRdb on the multiplex PCR reads, yielding one entry per CDR3 protein. The data show about 570,000 distinct CDR3 sequences, with just over 45% seen just once and around 20% held by the top ten. This clonotype was observed at least ten times. The antigen remains unidentified.

The source material was peripheral blood or thyroid tissue (not recorded which). The chain couples TRBV19 to TRBJ2-7, with 10 bases lining up with TRBD2. The TCR comes from an adult woman with Graves' disease, either hyperthyroidism or ophthalmopathy (not recorded which). DNA for the CDR3: TGTGCCACCCAGGGTCGGACTAGCGGTTACTACGAGCAGTACTTC. This codes for CATQGRTSGYYEQYF.